This T cell receptor beta chain was observed in a study of spatial heterogeneity in lung cancer. The overall study: Detection of beta-chain sequences consistently exceeded that of alpha-chain sequences. Counts of TCR transcripts in tumor regions correlated strongly with a T cell module score (derived from matched bulk RNA-seq). Study-wide results and caveats: Mutation tallies in tumors tracked expanded intratumoral alpha and beta TCR counts.

MiXCR was run by TCRdb on the 5' RACE reads, yielding one entry per CDR3 protein. Of a few thousand distinct CDR3 sequences in the sample, roughly 6.9% were seen once. Time point: sample taken at primary tumor resection. The authors sequenced whole RNA from tumor, nontumor lung or frozen PBMC without sorting. The germline V gene has CDR1 DFQATT and CDR2 SNEGSKA (reference sequence). The CDR3 has 14 amino acids. V was pared by 6 bases and J by 1 base, with 13 bases between. The sample holds many counts of this clonotype. Its specificity is not known. Because this beta chain is a stray read in a library intended to capture alpha chains, its abundance should not be given much weight.

V gene TRBV20-1 combines with J gene TRBJ1-5; possibly TRBD1 for D (5 bases). This clonotype was obtained from a male donor with early-stage non-small cell lung cancer. This specimen was lung tumor tissue, taken at surgery. The CDR3 DNA reads as TGCAGTGCGCGGACGGGGGTAAGCAATCAGCCCCAGCATTTT. Residues: CSARTGVSNQPQHF.